This T cell receptor (beta chain) derives from a study of blood T cell repertoires in COVID-19. CDR1 is MNHEY, CDR2 SMNVEV, per germline (reference sequence). The germline V and J ends were trimmed by 3 bases and 5 bases, with 20 bases remaining between them. The CDR3 is 16 amino acids. Using immunoSEQ multiplex PCR, the repertoire was profiled, and TCRdb retains in-frame clones only, with some absent. The sample holds hundreds of thousands of clones, 85% to 90% seen once. The chain has TRBV27 and TRBJ2-7; D perhaps matches TRBD1 (6 bases). The sequenced sample consisted of peripheral blood. The source is a woman aged 40 to 50 with COVID-19, enrolled during active disease. This chain's CDR3 is CASSLIWGTFLDEQYF. CDR3 DNA sequence: TGTGCCAGCAGTTTGATTTGGGGGACATTCCTAGACGAGCAGTACTTC.